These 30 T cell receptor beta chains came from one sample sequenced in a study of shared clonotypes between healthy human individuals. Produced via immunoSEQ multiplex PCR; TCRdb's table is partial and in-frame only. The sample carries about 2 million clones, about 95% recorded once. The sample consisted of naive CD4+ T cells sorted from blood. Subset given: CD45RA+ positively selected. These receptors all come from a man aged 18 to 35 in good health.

CDR3: CASSLGGLVNTGELFF. As DNA, the CDR3 is TGCGCCAGCAGCTTGGGGGGACTTGTGAACACCGGGGAGCTGTTTTTT. The V and J genes are TRBV5-1 and TRBJ2-2, with a possible D match to TRBD2 (6 bases). The V gene lost 0 bases and the J gene lost 1 base, with 10 bases spanning the gap. The CDR3 extends over 16 amino acids. Looked up from germline, CDR1 is SGHRS and CDR2 is YFSETQ.

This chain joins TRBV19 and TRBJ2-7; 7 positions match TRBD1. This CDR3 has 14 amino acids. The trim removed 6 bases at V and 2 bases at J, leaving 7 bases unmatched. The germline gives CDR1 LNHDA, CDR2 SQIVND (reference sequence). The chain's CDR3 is CASRGTEVPYEQYF. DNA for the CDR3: TGTGCCAGTAGGGGGACAGAAGTTCCCTACGAGCAGTACTTC.

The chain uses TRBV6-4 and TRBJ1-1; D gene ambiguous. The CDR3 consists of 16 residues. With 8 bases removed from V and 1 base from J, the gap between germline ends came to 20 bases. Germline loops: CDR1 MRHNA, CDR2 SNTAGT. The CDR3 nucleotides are TGTGCCAGCCCCCCTAGCGGGGTTGGGAGGAACACTGAAGCTTTCTTT. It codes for CASPPSGVGRNTEAFF.

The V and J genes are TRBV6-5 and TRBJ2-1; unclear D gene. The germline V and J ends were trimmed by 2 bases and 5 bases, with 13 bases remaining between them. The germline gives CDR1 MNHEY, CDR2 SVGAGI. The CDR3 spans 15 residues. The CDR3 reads CASSYTGGQHNEQFF. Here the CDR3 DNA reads TGTGCCAGCAGTTACACGGGTGGTCAACACAATGAGCAGTTCTTC.

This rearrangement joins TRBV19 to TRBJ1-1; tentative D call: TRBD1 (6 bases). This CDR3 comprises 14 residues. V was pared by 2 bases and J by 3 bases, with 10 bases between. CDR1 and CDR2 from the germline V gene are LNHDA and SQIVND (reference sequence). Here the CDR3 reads CASSILAGDTEAFF. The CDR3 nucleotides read TGTGCCAGTAGTATATTGGCAGGGGACACTGAAGCTTTCTTT.

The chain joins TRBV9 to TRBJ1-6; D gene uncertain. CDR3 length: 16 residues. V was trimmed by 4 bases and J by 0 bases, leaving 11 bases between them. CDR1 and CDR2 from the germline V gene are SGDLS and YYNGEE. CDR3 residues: CASSTAGLSYNSPLHF. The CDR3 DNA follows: TGTGCCAGCAGCACAGCAGGCCTCTCCTATAATTCACCCCTCCACTTT.

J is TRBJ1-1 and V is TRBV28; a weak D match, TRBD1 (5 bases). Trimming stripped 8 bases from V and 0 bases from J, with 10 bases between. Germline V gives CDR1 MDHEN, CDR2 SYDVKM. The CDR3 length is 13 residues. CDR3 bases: TGTGCCAGCGGAGACAGTCTGAACACTGAAGCTTTCTTT. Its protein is CASGDSLNTEAFF.

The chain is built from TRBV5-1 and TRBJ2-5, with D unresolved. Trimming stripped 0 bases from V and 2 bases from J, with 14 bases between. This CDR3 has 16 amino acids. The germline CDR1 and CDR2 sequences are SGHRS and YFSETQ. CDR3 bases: TGCGCCAGCAGCTTGGGAGCGTCGAGTGCACAAGAGACCCAGTACTTC. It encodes CASSLGASSAQETQYF.

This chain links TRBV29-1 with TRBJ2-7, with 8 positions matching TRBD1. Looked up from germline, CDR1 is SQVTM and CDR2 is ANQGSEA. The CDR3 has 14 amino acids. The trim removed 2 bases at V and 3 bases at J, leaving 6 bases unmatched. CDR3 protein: CSVERTGSGYEQYF. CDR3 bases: TGCAGCGTTGAAAGGACAGGGTCGGGCTACGAGCAGTACTTC.

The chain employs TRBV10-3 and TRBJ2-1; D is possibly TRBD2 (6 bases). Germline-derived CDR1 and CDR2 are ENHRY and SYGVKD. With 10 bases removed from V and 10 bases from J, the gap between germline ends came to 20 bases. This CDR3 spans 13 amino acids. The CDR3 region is CATLKGGDGEQFF. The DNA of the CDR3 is TGTGCCACACTAAAAGGAGGGGACGGGGAGCAGTTCTTC.

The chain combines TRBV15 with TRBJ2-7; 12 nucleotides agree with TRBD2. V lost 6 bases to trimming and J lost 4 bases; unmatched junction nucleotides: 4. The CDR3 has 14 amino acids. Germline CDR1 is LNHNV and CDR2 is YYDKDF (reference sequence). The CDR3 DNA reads TGTGCCACCAGTCTAGCGGGAGGGAGATACGAGCAGTACTTC. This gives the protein CATSLAGGRYEQYF.

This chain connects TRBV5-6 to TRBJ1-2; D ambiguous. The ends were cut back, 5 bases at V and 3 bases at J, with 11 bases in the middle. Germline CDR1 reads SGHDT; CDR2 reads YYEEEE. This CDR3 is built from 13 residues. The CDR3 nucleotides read TGTGCCAGCAGGATATTCTCAGACTATGGCTACACCTTC. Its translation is CASRIFSDYGYTF.

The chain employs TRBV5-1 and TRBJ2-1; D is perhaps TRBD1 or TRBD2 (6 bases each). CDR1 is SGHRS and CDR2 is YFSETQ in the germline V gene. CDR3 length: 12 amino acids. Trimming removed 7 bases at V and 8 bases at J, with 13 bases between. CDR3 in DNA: TGCGCCAGCGGGAGGACAGCTCATGAGCAGTTCTTC. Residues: CASGRTAHEQFF.

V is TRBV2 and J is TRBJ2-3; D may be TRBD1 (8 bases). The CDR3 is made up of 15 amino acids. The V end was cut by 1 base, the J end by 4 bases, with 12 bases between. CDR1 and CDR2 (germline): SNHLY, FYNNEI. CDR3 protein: CASSEGQGRADTQYF. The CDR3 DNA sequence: TGTGCCAGCAGTGAAGGACAGGGGAGGGCAGATACGCAGTATTTT.

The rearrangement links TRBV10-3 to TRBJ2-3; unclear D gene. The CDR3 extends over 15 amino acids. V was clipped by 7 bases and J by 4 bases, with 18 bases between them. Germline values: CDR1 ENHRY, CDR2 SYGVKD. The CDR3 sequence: CAIKGMGFGADTQYF. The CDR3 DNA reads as TGTGCCATCAAGGGAATGGGCTTCGGAGCAGATACGCAGTATTTT.

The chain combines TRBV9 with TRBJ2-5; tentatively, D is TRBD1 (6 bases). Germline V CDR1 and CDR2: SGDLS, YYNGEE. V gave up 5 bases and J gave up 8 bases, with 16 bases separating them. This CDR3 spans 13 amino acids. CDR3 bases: TGTGCCAGCAGTCCCGGGACATCGAAAACCCAGTACTTC. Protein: CASSPGTSKTQYF.

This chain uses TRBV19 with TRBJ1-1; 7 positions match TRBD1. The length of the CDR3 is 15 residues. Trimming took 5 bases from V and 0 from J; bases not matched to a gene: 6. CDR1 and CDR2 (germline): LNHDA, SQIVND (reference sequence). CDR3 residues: CASSPQQGMNTEAFF. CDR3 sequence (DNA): TGTGCCAGTAGTCCACAACAGGGGATGAACACTGAAGCTTTCTTT.

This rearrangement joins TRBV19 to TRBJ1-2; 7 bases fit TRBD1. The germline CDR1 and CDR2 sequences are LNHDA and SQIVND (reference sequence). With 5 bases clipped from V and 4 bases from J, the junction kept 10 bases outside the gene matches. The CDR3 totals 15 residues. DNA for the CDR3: TGTGCCAGTAGTTTCGGGGACAGACTCTCCTATGGCTACACCTTC. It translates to CASSFGDRLSYGYTF.

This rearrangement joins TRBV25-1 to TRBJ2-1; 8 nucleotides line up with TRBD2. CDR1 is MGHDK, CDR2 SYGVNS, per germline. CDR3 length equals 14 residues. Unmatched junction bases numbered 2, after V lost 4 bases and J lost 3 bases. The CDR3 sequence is CASSVAGRYNEQFF. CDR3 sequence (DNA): TGTGCCAGCAGTGTAGCGGGACGCTACAATGAGCAGTTCTTC.

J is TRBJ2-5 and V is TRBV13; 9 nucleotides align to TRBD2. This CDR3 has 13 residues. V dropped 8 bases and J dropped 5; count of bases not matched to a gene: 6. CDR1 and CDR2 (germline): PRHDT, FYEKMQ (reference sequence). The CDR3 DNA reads TGTGCCAGCGAGCGGGGGGCTGAGGAGACCCAGTACTTC. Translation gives CASERGAEETQYF. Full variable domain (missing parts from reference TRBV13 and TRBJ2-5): AAGVIQSPRHLIKEKRETATLKCYPIPRHDTVYWYQQGPGQDPQFLISFYEKMQSDKGSIPDRFSAQQFSDYHSELNMSSLELGDSALYFCASERGAEETQYFGPGTRLLVL.

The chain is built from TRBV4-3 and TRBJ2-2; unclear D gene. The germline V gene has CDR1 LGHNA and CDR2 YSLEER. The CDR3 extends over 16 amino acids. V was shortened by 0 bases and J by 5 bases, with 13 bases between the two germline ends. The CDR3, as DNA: TGCGCCAGCAGCCAAGAGCGTTGGCTTGCGACCGGGGAGCTGTTTTTT. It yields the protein CASSQERWLATGELFF.

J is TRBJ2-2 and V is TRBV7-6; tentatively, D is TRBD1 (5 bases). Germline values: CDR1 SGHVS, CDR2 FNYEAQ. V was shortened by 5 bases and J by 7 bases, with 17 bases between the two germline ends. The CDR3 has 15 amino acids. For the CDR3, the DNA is TGTGCCAGCAGCGCAGGGCATCAAAGCGTCGGGGAGCTGTTTTTT. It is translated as CASSAGHQSVGELFF.

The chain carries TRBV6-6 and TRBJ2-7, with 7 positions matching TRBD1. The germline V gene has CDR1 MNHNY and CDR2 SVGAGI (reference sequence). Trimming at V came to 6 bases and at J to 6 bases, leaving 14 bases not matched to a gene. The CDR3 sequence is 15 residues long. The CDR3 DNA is TGTGCCAGCAGACGATCCGGGACAGAGAGGGGCGAGCAGTACTTC. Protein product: CASRRSGTERGEQYF.

The CDR3 here is CASSRFRVGNSPLHF. The CDR3 bases are TGTGCCAGCAGTCGTTTCAGGGTGGGTAATTCACCCCTCCACTTT. The rearrangement links TRBV6-5 to TRBJ1-6; possible D gene TRBD1, 5 bases. V was trimmed by 5 bases and J by 6 bases, leaving 14 bases between them. CDR1 and CDR2 from the germline V gene are MNHEY and SVGAGI. The CDR3 covers 15 residues.

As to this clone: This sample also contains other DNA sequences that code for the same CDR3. The CDR3 reads CASSFGQMNTEAFF. The DNA of the CDR3 is TGCGCCAGCAGCTTTGGGCAGATGAACACTGAAGCTTTCTTT. V gene TRBV5-1 combines with J gene TRBJ1-1; D not certain. CDR1 is SGHRS, CDR2 YFSETQ, per germline. The V and J ends lost 2 bases and 0 bases respectively, with 8 bases between them. The CDR3 consists of 14 residues.

The CDR3 nucleotides read TGTGCCAGCAGCTTAGGGGCGGGTAGGCCCCAAGAGACCCAGTACTTC. It codes for CASSLGAGRPQETQYF. The chain recombines TRBV7-9 with TRBJ2-5; perhaps TRBD2 as D (5 bases). CDR1 SEHNR and CDR2 FQNEAQ come from the germline V gene (reference sequence). V lost 1 base, J lost 1 base, and 13 bases lay in between. The CDR3 has 16 residues. The full variable domain, completed using reference TRBV7-9 and TRBJ2-5, is DTGVSQNPRHKITKRGQNVTFRCDPISEHNRLYWYRQTLGQGPEFLTYFQNEAQLEKSRLLSDRFSAERPKGSFSTLEIQRTEQGDSAMYLCASSLGAGRPQETQYFGPGTRLLVL.

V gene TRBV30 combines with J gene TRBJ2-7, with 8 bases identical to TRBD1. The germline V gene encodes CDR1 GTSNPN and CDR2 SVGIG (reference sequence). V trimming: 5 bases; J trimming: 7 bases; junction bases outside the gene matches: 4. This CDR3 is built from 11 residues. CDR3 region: CAWDTGGEQYF. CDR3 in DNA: TGTGCCTGGGATACAGGGGGTGAGCAGTACTTC.

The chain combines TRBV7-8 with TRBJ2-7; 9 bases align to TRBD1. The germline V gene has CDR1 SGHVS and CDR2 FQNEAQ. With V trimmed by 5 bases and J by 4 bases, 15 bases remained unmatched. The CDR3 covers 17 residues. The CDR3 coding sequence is TGTGCCAGCAGCCCTCGAACTCAAGGGACAGGGTATTACGAGCAGTACTTC. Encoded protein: CASSPRTQGTGYYEQYF.

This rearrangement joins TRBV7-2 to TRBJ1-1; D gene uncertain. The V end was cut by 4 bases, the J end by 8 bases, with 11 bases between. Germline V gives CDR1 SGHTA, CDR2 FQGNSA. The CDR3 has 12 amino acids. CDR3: CASSSPHWEAFF. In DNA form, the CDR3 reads TGTGCCAGCAGCTCCCCCCATTGGGAAGCTTTCTTT.

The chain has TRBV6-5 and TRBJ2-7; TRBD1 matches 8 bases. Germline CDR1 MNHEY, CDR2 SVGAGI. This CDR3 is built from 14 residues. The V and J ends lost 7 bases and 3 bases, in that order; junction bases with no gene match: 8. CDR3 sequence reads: CASTGQGRFYEQYF. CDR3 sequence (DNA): TGTGCCAGCACAGGACAGGGTCGTTTCTACGAGCAGTACTTC.